The 5 T cell receptor beta chains below were found in one sample sequenced in a study of shared clonotypes between healthy human individuals. Repertoires were generated with immunoSEQ multiplex PCR, while TCRdb's copy carries only in-frame clones and drops some. The top ten clones hold around 0.38% of a sample with roughly 2,300,000 clones, under 95% of them seen once. What was sequenced was naive CD4+ T cells from PBMCs. The subset denotes: CD45RA+ positively selected. The receptors come from a man younger than 35 in good health. Some clones in this sample may be carry-over from other donors' samples.

This chain uses TRBV4-2 with TRBJ1-1, with D perhaps TRBD1 (6 bases). CDR3 length: 15 residues. The germline V and J ends were trimmed by 0 bases and 5 bases, with 13 bases remaining between them. Germline V gene sequence: CDR1 LGHNA, CDR2 YNFKEQ. CDR3 sequence: CASSQENRVKTEAFF. The CDR3 nucleotides are TGTGCCAGCAGCCAAGAGAACAGGGTTAAGACTGAAGCTTTCTTT.

V and J are TRBV5-4 and TRBJ1-2; 9 bases are a match to TRBD1. Germline-derived CDR1 and CDR2 are SGHNT and YYREEE (reference sequence). This CDR3 has 14 amino acids. V was pared by 4 bases and J by 5 bases, with 6 bases of the junction left unmatched. The CDR3 sequence is CASSRQGGKYGYTF. The CDR3 DNA reads as TGTGCCAGCAGCCGACAGGGGGGGAAGTATGGCTACACCTTC.

As regards this clone: Other DNA sequences in this specimen translate into the identical CDR3. The chain uses TRBV7-3 and TRBJ1-1; D is ambiguous. Germline-derived CDR1 and CDR2 are SGHTA and FQGTGA. V dropped 6 bases and J dropped 3 bases, with 11 bases sitting between them. This CDR3 has 13 residues. As DNA, the CDR3 is TGTGCCAGCAGTTCACAAAGGGACACTGAAGCTTTCTTT. Protein sequence: CASSSQRDTEAFF.

This rearrangement joins TRBV5-1 to TRBJ2-1, with D tentatively TRBD1 or TRBD2 (5 bases each). Looked up from germline, CDR1 is SGHRS and CDR2 is YFSETQ. The V gene lost 0 bases and the J gene lost 8 bases, with 18 bases spanning the gap. CDR3 length: 16 amino acids. The CDR3 DNA is TGCGCCAGCAGCTTGGGAGGGCAATATCCAGGGTATGAGCAGTTCTTC. Amino acid sequence: CASSLGGQYPGYEQFF.

Remarks on this clone: The same CDR3 arises from other DNA sequences in this sample as well. The rearrangement uses TRBV11-3 and TRBJ2-7; D is unresolved. V lost 4 bases and J lost 3, with 10 bases in between. Germline lookup yields CDR1 SGHNT and CDR2 YENEEA. There are 13 residues in the CDR3. CDR3 loop: CASSSRSSYEQYF. The CDR3 DNA follows: TGTGCCAGCAGCTCCCGGAGTAGCTACGAGCAGTACTTC.